Listed here are 2 T cell receptor beta chains from one sample, sequenced in a study of T-cell memory formation after mild COVID-19. TCRdb recomputed calls from the 5' RACE reads with MiXCR, one row per CDR3 protein. In the table there are around 320,000 distinct CDR3 sequences, roughly a fifth of which are singletons. Sample: PBMCs or a T cell subset sorted from them (not recorded which). All receptors come from a man between 18 and 29 years old who had mild COVID-19 (a few samples of this study predate the infection). Cell type and time point are not known.

V gene TRBV6-5 combines with J gene TRBJ2-7, with TRBD1 matching 9 bases. Trimming took 6 bases from V and 4 from J; bases not matched to a gene: 7. The V gene's germline CDR1 is MNHEY and CDR2 SVGAGI. The CDR3 has 14 amino acids. The CDR3, as DNA: TGTGCCAGCAGGACCGGGACAGGGACTTACGAGCAGTACTTC. Its translation: CASRTGTGTYEQYF.

This clonotype has only a few counts. This sequence joins TRBV5-1 and TRBJ2-7; TRBD2 might be the D (6 bases). Between the trimmed V and J ends, which lost 1 base and 0 bases, there was a span of 14 bases. The CDR3 totals 16 residues. Looked up from germline, CDR1 is SGHRS and CDR2 is YFSETQ. The CDR3 coding sequence is TGCGCCAGCAGCTTGATTGCGGGACTGCGCTCCTACGAGCAGTACTTC. The encoded protein is CASSLIAGLRSYEQYF.